Only one count was recorded for the clone carrying this TCR beta chain. The entry originates in a study of blood T cell repertoires in COVID-19. Study overall: Samples representing acute and convalescent COVID-19 were sourced from the United States, Italy and Spain. Sources were T cells, B-cell-depleted T cells, or PBMCs; the material itself was cDNA or gDNA.

Source study methods: Estimated nucleated cell counts came from reference gene primer amplification. This table comes from immunoSEQ multiplex PCR, and its TCRdb copy is limited to in-frame clones, with some not included. Clone size and the V and J calls come from that table; the DNA yielded D and trimming. This table has 120,000 to 150,000 clones, just under 90% appearing once. Trimming stripped 1 base from V and 7 bases from J, with 16 bases between. The CDR3 sequence is 15 residues long. From germline, CDR1 is LGHDT and CDR2 YNNKEL (reference sequence). The sequence came from a woman aged 40 to 49 with acute or convalescent COVID-19. The V and J genes are TRBV3-1 (or the pseudogene TRBV3-2) and TRBJ1-2, with D tentatively TRBD1 (5 bases). Sequences were obtained from peripheral blood. CDR3 sequence (DNA): TGTGCCAGCAGCCAAGGCGGGGGGTCGTTGAGTGGCTACACCTTC. This encodes CASSQGGGSLSGYTF.